The clone carrying this T cell receptor beta chain was counted once. Antigen: not known. A much bigger clone sits one base away, suggesting this may be a read error. MiXCR was run by TCRdb on the 5' RACE reads, yielding one entry per CDR3 protein. The table shows about 220,000 distinct CDR3 sequences, with roughly 24% occurring only once. This sample is drawn from a study of CD8 T cells in ankylosing spondylitis. Trimming removed 4 bases from V and 5 bases from J; junction bases left unmatched: 7. Germline V CDR1 and CDR2: SGHAT, FQDESV (reference sequence). CDR3 length: 14 amino acids. Study-level points and caveats: The study looked at matched synovial fluid samples from ankylosing spondylitis patients. Disease-linked clones were reported to be significantly enriched there.

The source material was blood, either unsorted or a sorted T cell fraction (not recorded which). The rearrangement links TRBV11-1 to TRBJ2-5; 7 bases map to TRBD1. The sequence came from a male donor with ankylosing spondylitis or in good health (not recorded which). In DNA, the CDR3 is TGTGCCAGCAGCTCGGGACAGAAAAACGAGACCCAGTACTTC. The encoded protein is CASSSGQKNETQYF.